This T cell receptor (beta chain) emerged from a study of cytomegalovirus exposure and HLA in healthy donors. Study in general: In a later analysis, the roughly 120 validation repertoires were reported to have used the same platform as the 600 to 700 first-cohort repertoires. The study's findings and limits: Despite most TCR sequences being rare, some public TCRs occurred in many donors. The study flagged some 170 TCR beta chains as cytomegalovirus-associated.

About this clone: Its matching antigen is unknown.

Assay: immunoSEQ multiplex PCR; the TCRdb copy retains only in-frame clones and omits some. The table lists 150,000 to 200,000 clones, 65% to 85% of them singletons. The CDR3 has 14 amino acids. With 5 bases removed from V and 6 bases from J, the gap between germline ends came to 16 bases. Germline CDR1 is MNHEY and CDR2 is SVGAGI. This receptor was obtained from a woman between 18 and 29 years old in good health and CMV-seropositive. V gene TRBV6-5 combines with J gene TRBJ1-1; D is perhaps TRBD1 (5 bases). The specimen sequenced was PBMCs. CDR3 nucleotides: TGTGCCAGCAGTGTACCGGGGGGAAACGCTGAAGCTTTCTTT. Amino acids: CASSVPGGNAEAFF.